This T cell receptor (beta chain) stems from a study of molecular identifiers for immune sequencing clone quantification. As for the study in general: In replicates, the authors split RNA from approximately 22,000 or 94,000 naive CD8 cells five ways and sequenced four.

TCRdb ran MiXCR on the PCR reads and lists one entry per CDR3 protein. Here the sample spans approximately 670,000 distinct CDR3 sequences, 20% being singletons. Input material: naive CD8+ T cells from blood, with Jurkat cell RNA spiked in. As to subset: FACS-sorted CD8+CD4-CCR7+CD45RA+ naive T cells. This clonotype was sampled from a human donor in good health. Some libraries in this study had Jurkat cell RNA spiked in.

The CDR3 sequence: CASSLSAQANPTQYF. The CDR3 bases are TGTGCCAGCAGCCTCTCGGCACAGGCTAATCCTACCCAGTACTTC. The chain uses TRBV6-2 or TRBV6-3 and TRBJ2-5, with D possibly TRBD1 on 5 matching bases. CDR1 and CDR2 from the germline V gene are MNHEY and SVGEGT. There are 15 residues in the CDR3. V shed 6 bases and J shed 8 bases, with 22 bases lying between them.